A single sample gave rise to the 11 T cell receptor delta chains below, sequenced in a study of γδ T cells in repeated Plasmodium falciparum infection. Bulk repertoires came from Vgamma9/Vdelta2+ or Vdelta2-negative gammadelta T cells flow-sorted from PBMC. TCRdb reran clone calling via CATT on the multiplex PCR reads. The table has tens of thousands of delta-chain clones, less than 1% seen once. The material sequenced was gamma-delta T cells from blood. The receptors derive from a pool of human donors (malaria-infected and uninfected, not separated).

On this clone itself: The amino acid sequence in TCRdb belongs to a much larger clone and departs from this DNA's translation at residue 3, likely a sequencing read error; the sequence shown is translated from the DNA. V gene TRDV2 combines with J gene TRDJ1; TRDD3 matches 12 bases. After removal of 8 bases from V and 0 bases from J, the junction contained 30 bases not matched to a gene. The CDR3 is 23 amino acids. In germline, CDR1 is GEAIGNYY, CDR2 EKD. CDR3 region: CAFDEVADWTGGYRNTYTDKLIF. The CDR3 nucleotides are TGTGCCTTTGATGAGGTTGCGGACTGGACTGGGGGATACAGGAATACGTACACCGATAAACTCATCTTT.

This clone was observed at least ten times. With a far larger clone one base away, a read error is the likely cause. Other DNA variants within this sample encode the same CDR3. The chain has TRDV2 and TRDJ1; 13 bases fit TRDD3. After removal of 0 bases from V and 0 bases from J, the junction contained 6 bases not matched to a gene. This CDR3 is built from 18 residues. The germline V gene encodes CDR1 GEAIGNYY and CDR2 EKD. For the CDR3, the DNA is TGTGCCTGTGACACCTTACTGGGGGATACGCGGTACACCGATAAACTCATCTTT. Protein sequence: CACDTLLGDTRYTDKLIF.

This clone was counted between two and nine times. A far larger clone is just one base off, so this is likely a read error. The same CDR3 can be traced to other DNA sequences in this sample. This chain connects TRDV2 to TRDJ1; possible D gene TRDD3, 6 bases. The J gene, absent from TCRdb, was called here by matching the DNA to germline. With 1 base removed from V and 4 bases from J, the gap between germline ends came to 24 bases. CDR1 is GEAIGNYY, CDR2 EKD, per germline. This CDR3 is built from 18 residues. The CDR3 DNA follows: TGTGCCTGTGACACGATCGGGGGAGTCAAAAAAGAAATCGATAAACTCATCTTT. Amino acids: CACDTIGGVKKEIDKLIF.

In its sample, this clone was seen a few times. Only one base separates this from a far larger clonotype, so it likely reflects a read error. Additional DNA sequences in this sample encode the identical CDR3. The chain is built from TRAV38-2/DV8 and TRDJ1; 13 bases agree with TRDD3. The J gene is absent in TCRdb and was assigned here via DNA matching to germline. Germline loops: CDR1 TSESDYY, CDR2 QEAYKQQN. The V gene end was trimmed by 2 bases and the J gene end by 3 bases; junction bases not matched to a gene: 22. This CDR3 spans 22 amino acids. CDR3 loop: CAYRRFFAFPPSTGGYADKLIF. DNA for the CDR3: TGTGCTTATAGGAGATTTTTTGCCTTCCCCCCGAGTACTGGGGGATACGCCGATAAACTCATCTTT.

This clone turned up a few times. TCRdb pairs this DNA with a much larger clone's protein that differs at residue 9, likely a read error; the protein shown was translated from the DNA. This chain links TRDV1 with TRDJ1, with 13 bases matching TRDD3. No J gene is reported in TCRdb; it was inferred here by comparing the DNA with germline. Germline loops: CDR1 TSWWSYY, CDR2 QGS. Trimming at V came to 3 bases and at J to 8 bases, leaving 18 bases not matched to a gene. The CDR3 is 19 amino acids. CDR3 region: CALGDPWSSTGGYGVKLIF. CDR3 in DNA: TGTGCTCTTGGGGATCCGTGGTCGAGTACTGGGGGATACGGCGTAAAACTCATCTTT.

This clone was found many times. In the same sample, other DNA sequences code for this CDR3. The chain combines TRDV2 with TRDJ1, with D tentatively TRDD3 (6 bases). With 3 bases removed from V and 0 bases from J, the gap between germline ends came to 28 bases. The germline V gene encodes CDR1 GEAIGNYY and CDR2 EKD. The CDR3 spans 20 residues. This CDR3 reads CACDRPGYPTSGENTDKLIF. As DNA, the CDR3 is TGTGCCTGTGACCGTCCCGGGTACCCGACTTCTGGGGAAAACACCGATAAACTCATCTTT.

A note on this clone: The amino acid sequence in TCRdb belongs to a much larger clone and departs from this DNA's translation at residue 9, likely a sequencing read error; the sequence shown is translated from the DNA. The CDR3 DNA reads TGTGCTCTCTTTGAGCTTACTGGGGATCTCATCTTT. Its translation is CALFELTGDLIF. The chain has TRDV1 and TRDJ1, with 7 nucleotides matching TRDD3. V lost 9 bases and J lost 11; bases outside the gene matches: 12. Looked up from germline, CDR1 is TSWWSYY and CDR2 is QGS. The CDR3 covers 12 residues.

This clone was observed a handful of times. TCRdb lists the protein of a much larger clone for this DNA, which differs at residue 8, so this is likely a read error; the protein given here is translated from the DNA itself. The rearrangement links TRDV1 to TRDJ1; 8 positions match TRDD3. The J gene is absent in TCRdb and was assigned here via DNA matching to germline. Germline assignment: CDR1 TSWWSYY and CDR2 QGS. After removal of 3 bases from V and 5 bases from J, the junction contained 20 bases not matched to a gene. The CDR3 is 19 residues long. The CDR3 coding sequence is TGTGCTCTTGGGGATCACTTAGGTAGCCGGGGGATAACCAAGGATAAACTCATCTTT. Amino acids: CALGDHLGSRGITKDKLIF.

Relative to its sample, this clone is medium-sized. Other nucleotide sequences in the sample specify the same CDR3. The chain combines TRDV2 with TRDJ1; 12 bases line up with TRDD3. This CDR3 region has 16 residues. V gave up 4 bases and J gave up 1 base; unmatched junction bases: 6. Germline assignment: CDR1 GEAIGNYY and CDR2 EKD. CDR3 sequence reads: CACDRLGDTRTDKLIF. The CDR3 nucleotides are TGTGCCTGTGATCGACTGGGGGATACTCGCACCGATAAACTCATCTTT.

A remark on this clone: The likely explanation is a read error, given a far larger clone one base away. At the DNA level, this CDR3 is encoded by other sequences in the same sample as well. The chain uses TRDV1 and TRDJ1; 12 nucleotides align to TRDD3. Trimming removed 1 base from V and 0 bases from J; junction bases left unmatched: 18. Germline-derived CDR1 and CDR2 are TSWWSYY and QGS. CDR3 length: 22 residues. CDR3 bases: TGTGCTCTTGGGGAACGAAGGGAGACTGGGGGATACCAAGGGTCGTACACCGATAAACTCATCTTT. Amino acids: CALGERRETGGYQGSYTDKLIF.

This clone has a count of ten or more. A far more abundant clone sits one base away, making this likely a read error. Distinct nucleotide sequences in the sample also encode this CDR3. For the CDR3, the DNA is TGTGCTCTTGGGGAACTAATCCTAATTACCGGGGGATCCGATAAACTCATCTTT. Translating it yields CALGELILITGGSDKLIF. The chain is built from TRDV1 and TRDJ1; TRDD3 matches at 7 bases. Since TCRdb gives no J gene, matching the DNA to germline was used here to assign it. CDR3 length: 18 residues. Per the germline V gene, CDR1 is TSWWSYY and CDR2 is QGS. The J segment lost 3 bases and the V segment lost 0 bases, leaving 13 bases of the junction unmatched.